This TCR beta chain was observed in a study of beta chain features in type 1 diabetes. This clone was seen a few times. No antigen is known for it. Germline CDR1 LNHNV, CDR2 YYDKDF (reference sequence). Trimming shortened V by 1 base and J by 7 bases, and 13 bases separated the two germline ends. This CDR3 is 15 amino acids long. Study results and limitations: Patients with type 1 diabetes showed fewer VDJ junction insertions and more deletions. Short templates might get an advantage during PCR, and this would be equal in patients and controls. Among all four CD4+ subsets, Type 1 diabetes patients had TCRB CDR3s that were moderately but significantly shorter. Cells that show high TCR expression could be over-represented by cDNA sequencing. TCRB repertoires of naive, central memory and Treg cells appeared more similar among patients than among healthy donors.

Every bit of the isolated RNA underwent reverse transcription, so sequencing read expressed TCRB transcripts. The table came from immunoSEQ multiplex PCR; TCRdb's copy has only in-frame clones and leaves some out. The sample consists of roughly 700,000 clones, 13% of them appearing once. The sample consisted of naive CD4+ T cells from blood. The receptor comes from a man between 18 and 35 years old with type 1 diabetes. The rearrangement uses TRBV15 and TRBJ1-4, with unresolved D. The CDR3 is CATSRGPGGGEKLFF. The CDR3 nucleotides read TGTGCCACCAGCAGAGGCCCCGGCGGCGGTGAAAAACTGTTTTTT. The complete variable domain, with remaining parts taken from reference TRBV15 and TRBJ1-4, reads DAMVIQNPRYQVTQFGKPVTLSCSQTLNHNVMYWYQQKSSQAPKLLFHYYDKDFNNEADTPDNFQSRRPNTSFCFLDIRSPGLGDTAMYLCATSRGPGGGEKLFFGSGTQLSVL.